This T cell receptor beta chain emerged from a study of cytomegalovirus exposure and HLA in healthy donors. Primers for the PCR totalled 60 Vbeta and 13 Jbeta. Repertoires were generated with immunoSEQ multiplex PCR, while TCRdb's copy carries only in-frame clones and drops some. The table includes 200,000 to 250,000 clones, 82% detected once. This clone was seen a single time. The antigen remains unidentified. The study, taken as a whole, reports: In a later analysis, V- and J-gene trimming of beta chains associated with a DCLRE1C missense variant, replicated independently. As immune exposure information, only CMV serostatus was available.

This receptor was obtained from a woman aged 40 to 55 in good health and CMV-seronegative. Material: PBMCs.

The CDR3 nucleotides are TGTGCCAGCAGCCCCGGTTCTCGGGGGTATGGCTACACCTTC. Translating it yields CASSPGSRGYGYTF. The J gene is TRBJ1-2, the V gene TRBV28; D possibly corresponds to TRBD1 (5 bases). The CDR3 consists of 14 residues. Germline V gene data show CDR1 as MDHEN and CDR2 as SYDVKM. V was pared by 6 bases and J by 5 bases, with 16 bases between.